Detailed here is one TCR beta chain. What it binds is not known. This entry comes from a study of cytomegalovirus exposure and HLA in healthy donors. The germline V and J ends were trimmed by 0 bases and 5 bases, with 9 bases remaining between them. The CDR3 has 14 residues. The germline V gene has CDR1 SGHRS and CDR2 YFSETQ. Overall study findings and caveats: A few chains tied to CMV proved CMV antigen-specific in vitro. A list of approximately 160 TCR beta chains associated with cytomegalovirus was given.

Assay: immunoSEQ multiplex PCR; the TCRdb copy retains only in-frame clones and omits some. The sample has 65,000 to 80,000 clones; 94% are singletons. This clonotype originated in a woman aged 18-29 years in good health and CMV-seropositive. Input material: PBMCs. The chain links TRBV5-1 to TRBJ2-1; D not resolved. In nucleotides, the CDR3 is TGCGCCAGCAGCTTGGGGCCGGAGAACAATGAGCAGTTCTTC. The encoded protein is CASSLGPENNEQFF.